Each of the 32 T cell receptor beta chains below was sequenced from the same sample in a study of cytomegalovirus exposure and HLA in healthy donors. Produced via immunoSEQ multiplex PCR; TCRdb's table is partial and in-frame only. The sample has more than 140,000 clones, less than 90% seen once. Sequencing was carried out using PBMCs. These receptors all come from a woman in her late teens or twenties in good health and CMV-seropositive.

J is TRBJ2-3 and V is TRBV5-6; 7 bases line up with TRBD2. Losses at the gene ends were 2 bases for V and 12 bases for J; bases not matched to a gene: 3. Per germline, CDR1 SGHDT and CDR2 YYEEEE. The CDR3 length is 11 residues. The CDR3 sequence: CASSLSGKQYF. The CDR3 DNA follows: TGTGCCAGCAGCTTAAGCGGGAAACAGTATTTT.

The CDR3 region has the DNA TGTGCCAGTAGTGGGAGCCCAGATACGCAGTATTTT. As protein: CASSGSPDTQYF. The V gene is TRBV19, the J gene TRBJ2-3; TRBD2 might be the D (5 bases). This CDR3 contains 12 residues. Trimming cost V 5 bases and J 4 bases, with 7 bases left between them. Germline V gene sequence: CDR1 LNHDA, CDR2 SQIVND (reference sequence).

The chain carries TRBV5-1 and TRBJ2-4; D call uncertain. The CDR3 runs to 16 residues. The V end lost 4 bases, the J end lost 1 base, and 15 bases lay between the germline ends. The germline V gene encodes CDR1 SGHRS and CDR2 YFSETQ. The CDR3 DNA follows: TGCGCCAGCAGCCACGACATCCCAACGGCCAAAAACATTCAGTACTTC. This sequence encodes CASSHDIPTAKNIQYF.

This clone was seen a handful of times. This chain connects TRBV7-2 to TRBJ1-4; D is perhaps TRBD1 (5 bases). The germline gives CDR1 SGHTA, CDR2 FQGNSA. The CDR3 length is 12 residues. Between the trimmed V and J ends, which lost 5 bases and 6 bases, there was a span of 7 bases. The CDR3 is CASSQGYEKLFF. The DNA of the CDR3 is TGTGCCAGCAGCCAGGGTTATGAAAAACTGTTTTTT.

In its sample, this clone was seen once. The chain employs TRBV27 and TRBJ1-2; D is perhaps TRBD1 (5 bases). The CDR3 totals 12 residues. The V and J ends lost 6 bases and 4 bases respectively, with 9 bases between them. Germline lookup yields CDR1 MNHEY and CDR2 SMNVEV (reference sequence). CDR3 DNA sequence: TGTGCCAGCAGCCCTGGGGCCTATGGCTACACCTTC. Its translation is CASSPGAYGYTF.

This clone was counted a single time. The V call is TRBV5-6, the J call TRBJ1-1; possibly TRBD1 for D (5 bases). Looked up from germline, CDR1 is SGHDT and CDR2 is YYEEEE. The CDR3 covers 15 residues. Trimming pared 6 bases from V and 3 bases from J, leaving 18 bases between. The CDR3 spells CASTLGRAIYTEAFF. The CDR3 nucleotides are TGTGCCAGCACCCTCGGCAGGGCTATTTACACTGAAGCTTTCTTT.

The chain joins TRBV11-3 to TRBJ2-1; 12 bases line up with TRBD2. V lost 6 bases and J lost 9; bases outside the gene matches: 6. CDR3 length: 14 amino acids. Germline V lookup: CDR1 SGHNT, CDR2 YENEEA. The CDR3 bases are TGTGCCAGCAGGACTAGCGGGAGATCTGGTGAGCAGTTCTTC. This encodes CASRTSGRSGEQFF.

The rearrangement links TRBV4-3 to TRBJ2-1; 7 bases are a match to TRBD2. Germline lookup yields CDR1 LGHNA and CDR2 YSLEER. The CDR3 has 17 residues. Trimming at V came to 0 bases and at J to 6 bases, leaving 11 bases not matched to a gene. As DNA, the CDR3 is TGCGCCAGCAGCCAAGATCAAGGTAGCGGGCCTTCCAATGAGCAGTTCTTC. It codes for CASSQDQGSGPSNEQFF.

The V and J genes are TRBV4-3 and TRBJ2-7; maybe TRBD2 (6 bases). The V gene's germline CDR1 is LGHNA and CDR2 YSLEER. Trimming cost V 0 bases and J 6 bases, with 15 bases left between them. The CDR3 extends over 15 amino acids. The CDR3 bases are TGCGCCAGCAGCCAAGATCCCAGCGGGCAGAGCGAGCAGTACTTC. The encoded protein is CASSQDPSGQSEQYF.

This chain uses TRBV5-1 with TRBJ2-7, with D possibly being TRBD2 (5 bases). CDR3 length: 15 amino acids. Trimming took off 4 bases at V and 0 bases at J, with 14 bases between the two ends. In germline, CDR1 is SGHRS, CDR2 YFSETQ. CDR3 nucleotide sequence: TGCGCCAGCAGCGACGGCGGGCGGAGCTCCTACGAGCAGTACTTC. Its protein product is CASSDGGRSSYEQYF.

The chain combines TRBV5-1 with TRBJ1-5, with D uncertain. The V and J ends lost 4 bases and 1 base respectively, with 6 bases between them. The germline CDR1 and CDR2 sequences are SGHRS and YFSETQ. This CDR3 is built from 13 residues. The CDR3 sequence is CASSRTSNQPQHF. The CDR3 DNA is TGCGCCAGCAGCCGAACAAGCAATCAGCCCCAGCATTTT.

The chain couples TRBV18 to TRBJ2-5; perhaps TRBD2 as D (7 bases). V lost 6 bases and J 2 bases, leaving 22 bases between the germline ends. The CDR3 is 17 amino acids. CDR1 and CDR2 (germline): KGHSH, LQKENI. CDR3 nucleotide sequence: TGTGCCAGCTCGATCGCTACGGGGGGCGCGGGACAAGAGACCCAGTACTTC. It codes for CASSIATGGAGQETQYF. Full variable domain (remainder filled in from reference TRBV18 and TRBJ2-5): NAGVMQNPRHLVRRRGQEARLRCSPMKGHSHVYWYRQLPEEGLKFMVYLQKENIIDESGMPKERFSAEFPKEGPSILRIQQVVRGDSAAYFCASSIATGGAGQETQYFGPGTRLLVL.

This sequence joins TRBV2 and TRBJ2-5; D remains unclear. V was trimmed by 0 bases and J by 4 bases, leaving 6 bases between them. The CDR3 spans 13 residues. The germline V gene encodes CDR1 SNHLY and CDR2 FYNNEI. The CDR3 loop reads CASSEARGETQYF. CDR3 DNA sequence: TGTGCCAGCAGTGAAGCACGAGGAGAGACCCAGTACTTC.

CDR3 coding DNA: TGTGCCAGCAGAAACACAGGGGCAGGGAGCAATGAGCAGTTCTTC. This gives the protein CASRNTGAGSNEQFF. This chain links TRBV2 with TRBJ2-1; TRBD1 agrees at 7 bases. This CDR3 spans 15 amino acids. Germline V lookup: CDR1 SNHLY, CDR2 FYNNEI. J was trimmed by 6 bases and V by 6 bases; bases with no gene match: 11.

The V gene is TRBV27, the J gene TRBJ1-2; TRBD1 matches 11 bases. The CDR3 contains 18 residues. CDR1 and CDR2 (germline): MNHEY, SMNVEV (reference sequence). With 2 bases clipped from V and 2 bases from J, the junction kept 10 bases outside the gene matches. The CDR3 DNA reads TGTGCCAGCAGTTTAACAGCCGGGACAGGGGGGTTGAACTATGGCTACACCTTC. Translation gives CASSLTAGTGGLNYGYTF.

This chain uses TRBV2 with TRBJ2-3; 8 bases fit TRBD1. Losses at the gene ends were 7 bases for V and 2 bases for J; bases not matched to a gene: 8. Per germline, CDR1 SNHLY and CDR2 FYNNEI. The CDR3 is 15 amino acids. The CDR3 is CASNSDRVPTDTQYF. In nucleotides, the CDR3 is TGTGCCAGCAATTCGGACAGGGTCCCCACAGATACGCAGTATTTT.

J is TRBJ2-1 and V is TRBV4-1; a weak D match, TRBD2 (6 bases). Germline loops: CDR1 MGHRA, CDR2 YSYEKL. The length of the CDR3 is 17 residues. With 1 base removed from V and 6 bases from J, the gap between germline ends came to 19 bases. The CDR3 loop is CASSQGSVASERNEQFF. CDR3 bases: TGCGCCAGCAGCCAAGGCTCAGTCGCTAGCGAGCGCAATGAGCAGTTCTTC.

The genes are TRBV9 and TRBJ2-3; D is ambiguous. Trimming stripped 0 bases from V and 2 bases from J, with 7 bases between. The CDR3 is made up of 14 amino acids. Per germline, CDR1 SGDLS and CDR2 YYNGEE. The CDR3 DNA sequence: TGTGCCAGCAGCGTAGGAGTACTCACAGATACGCAGTATTTT. Translating it yields CASSVGVLTDTQYF.

This chain connects TRBV9 to TRBJ1-2, with 8 bases identical to TRBD1. The germline gives CDR1 SGDLS, CDR2 YYNGEE. Unmatched junction bases numbered 12, after V lost 3 bases and J lost 8 bases. The CDR3 spans 15 residues. The CDR3 protein is CASSARTGRDGGYTF. For the CDR3, the DNA is TGTGCCAGCAGCGCGAGGACAGGGAGGGATGGAGGCTACACCTTC.

The chain recombines TRBV28 with TRBJ1-4, with D possibly TRBD1 on 5 matching bases. This CDR3 spans 15 amino acids. The germline V gene has CDR1 MDHEN and CDR2 SYDVKM. V was clipped by 6 bases and J by 6 bases, with 17 bases between them. Here the CDR3 DNA reads TGTGCCAGCAGAGTCGACAGAGCCTGGGATGAAAAACTGTTTTTT. As protein: CASRVDRAWDEKLFF. The full variable domain, rest sourced from reference TRBV28 and TRBJ1-4, is DVKVTQSSRYLVKRTGEKVFLECVQDMDHENMFWYRQDPGLGLRLIYFSYDVKMKEKGDIPEGYSVSREKKERFSLILESASTNQTSMYLCASRVDRAWDEKLFFGSGTQLSVL.

CDR3 protein: CASSWVGHNEQFF. CDR3 bases: TGTGCCAGCAGTTGGGTGGGCCACAATGAGCAGTTCTTC. The genes are TRBV9 and TRBJ2-1; D is uncertain. CDR1 SGDLS and CDR2 YYNGEE come from the germline V gene. The CDR3 is 13 residues long. Trimming shortened V by 5 bases and J by 5 bases, and 11 bases separated the two germline ends.

The chain joins TRBV29-1 to TRBJ1-1, with D tentatively TRBD1 (5 bases). Trimming took 4 bases from V and 5 from J, leaving 14 bases between them. Germline V CDR1 and CDR2: SQVTM, ANQGSEA. CDR3 length: 13 residues. The DNA of the CDR3 is TGCAGCGTTGTCGGGGGGAGAGGTACTGAAGCTTTCTTT. Translated, it gives CSVVGGRGTEAFF. The full variable domain, with the rest looked up from reference TRBV29-1 and TRBJ1-1, is SAVISQKPSRDICQRGTSLTIQCQVDSQVTMMFWYRQQPGQSLTLIATANQGSEATYESGFVIDKFPISRPNLTFSTLTVSNMSPEDSSIYLCSVVGGRGTEAFFGQGTRLTVV.

The chain combines TRBV15 with TRBJ2-7, with 10 bases fitting TRBD2. Germline trimming cut 1 base from V and 9 bases from J; bases unmatched to any gene: 18. Germline V CDR1 and CDR2: LNHNV, YYDKDF (reference sequence). The CDR3 has 18 residues. CDR3: CATSRGTSGRVTSFGQYF. The CDR3 nucleotides are TGTGCCACCAGCAGAGGGACTAGCGGCCGGGTCACCAGCTTCGGGCAGTACTTC.

This clone was seen just once. The V call is TRBV7-9, the J call TRBJ1-2; the match to TRBD1 covers 7 bases. Germline-derived CDR1 and CDR2 are SEHNR and FQNEAQ (reference sequence). The trim removed 5 bases at V and 8 bases at J, leaving 14 bases unmatched. This CDR3 is 15 amino acids long. The CDR3 spells CASSQRTGLAWGYTF. The CDR3 DNA is TGTGCCAGCAGCCAGAGGACAGGACTGGCTTGGGGCTACACCTTC.

This rearrangement joins TRBV4-2 to TRBJ2-7; TRBD1 might be the D (5 bases). Trimming stripped 0 bases from V and 4 bases from J, with 13 bases between. This CDR3 is built from 15 residues. Per germline, CDR1 LGHNA and CDR2 YNFKEQ. For the CDR3, the DNA is TGTGCCAGCAGCCAAGATAGGCAGGGTTGGTACGAGCAGTACTTC. Residues: CASSQDRQGWYEQYF.

The V gene is TRBV30, the J gene TRBJ2-3, with TRBD2 as a possible D gene (8 bases). V gave up 1 base and J gave up 6 bases, with 23 bases separating them. CDR3 length equals 17 residues. Germline V CDR1 and CDR2: GTSNPN, SVGIG (reference sequence). CDR3: CAWSALREGAPTDTQYF. The CDR3 DNA sequence: TGTGCCTGGAGTGCCCTCCGGGAGGGGGCGCCGACGGATACGCAGTATTTT. The complete variable domain, with remaining parts taken from reference TRBV30 and TRBJ2-3, reads SQTIHQWPATLVQPVGSPLSLECTVEGTSNPNLYWYRQAAGRGLQLLFYSVGIGQISSEVPQNLSASRPQDRQFILSSKKLLLSDSGFYLCAWSALREGAPTDTQYFGPGTRLTVL.

The chain employs TRBV11-3 and TRBJ2-3; 9 nucleotides agree with TRBD2. The germline V gene encodes CDR1 SGHNT and CDR2 YENEEA. The J segment lost 5 bases and the V segment lost 5 bases, leaving 11 bases of the junction unmatched. The CDR3 consists of 16 residues. The CDR3, as DNA: TGTGCCAGCAGCGACCCGAGGGCTAGCGGGGTAGATACGCAGTATTTT. It codes for CASSDPRASGVDTQYF.

This rearrangement joins TRBV28 to TRBJ2-3, with a weak D call TRBD1 (5 bases). The length of the CDR3 is 16 residues. V shed 3 bases and J shed 1 base, with 14 bases lying between them. Germline loops: CDR1 MDHEN, CDR2 SYDVKM. CDR3 loop: CASSLVSSRGTDTQYF. As DNA, the CDR3 is TGTGCCAGCAGTTTGGTTAGTTCCAGGGGCACAGATACGCAGTATTTT.

The rearrangement uses TRBV7-9 and TRBJ2-2, with TRBD2 matching over 10 bases. Germline CDR1 is SEHNR and CDR2 is FQNEAQ (reference sequence). After removal of 3 bases from V and 6 bases from J, the junction contained 4 bases not matched to a gene. The CDR3 runs to 15 residues. The CDR3 DNA sequence: TGTGCCAGCAGCTTGGAGCGGGAGGGTGCCGGGGAGCTGTTTTTT. It specifies CASSLEREGAGELFF.

This chain links TRBV6-1 with TRBJ1-2; D is unclear. The CDR3 length is 13 residues. V lost 4 bases to trimming and J lost 7 bases, with 13 bases between them. Germline CDR1 MNHNS, CDR2 SASEGT. The CDR3 sequence is CASSVVPRSGYTF. The CDR3 DNA is TGTGCCAGCAGTGTAGTACCCCGGTCTGGCTACACCTTC.

The genes are TRBV9 and TRBJ1-3, with a tentative D call TRBD1 (6 bases). Germline CDR1 SGDLS, CDR2 YYNGEE. CDR3 length equals 14 residues. The V end lost 4 bases, the J end lost 4 bases, and 12 bases lay between the germline ends. The CDR3, as DNA: TGTGCCAGCAGCAGTACAGGGTCAGGAAACACCATATATTTT. Its protein product is CASSSTGSGNTIYF.

The chain recombines TRBV6-6 with TRBJ2-1, with D tentatively TRBD2 (6 bases). The germline V gene encodes CDR1 MNHNY and CDR2 SVGAGI (reference sequence). The CDR3 is 15 amino acids. V shed 1 base and J shed 8 bases, with 15 bases lying between them. CDR3 sequence reads: CASSYYRRAGHEQFF. The CDR3 nucleotides read TGTGCCAGCAGTTACTACAGGAGGGCCGGGCATGAGCAGTTCTTC.